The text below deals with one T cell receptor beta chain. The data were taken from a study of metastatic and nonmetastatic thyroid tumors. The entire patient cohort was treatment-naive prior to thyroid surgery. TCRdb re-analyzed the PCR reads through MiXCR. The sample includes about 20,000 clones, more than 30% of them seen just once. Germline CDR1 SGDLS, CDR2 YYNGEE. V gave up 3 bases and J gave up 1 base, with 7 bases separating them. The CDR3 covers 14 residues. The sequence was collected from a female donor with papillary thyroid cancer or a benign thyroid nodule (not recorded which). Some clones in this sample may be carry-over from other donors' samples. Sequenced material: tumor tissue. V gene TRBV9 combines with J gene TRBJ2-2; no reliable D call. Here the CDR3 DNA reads TGTGCCAGCAGCGGGACGGTGAACACCGGGGAGCTGTTTTTT. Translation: CASSGTVNTGELFF.